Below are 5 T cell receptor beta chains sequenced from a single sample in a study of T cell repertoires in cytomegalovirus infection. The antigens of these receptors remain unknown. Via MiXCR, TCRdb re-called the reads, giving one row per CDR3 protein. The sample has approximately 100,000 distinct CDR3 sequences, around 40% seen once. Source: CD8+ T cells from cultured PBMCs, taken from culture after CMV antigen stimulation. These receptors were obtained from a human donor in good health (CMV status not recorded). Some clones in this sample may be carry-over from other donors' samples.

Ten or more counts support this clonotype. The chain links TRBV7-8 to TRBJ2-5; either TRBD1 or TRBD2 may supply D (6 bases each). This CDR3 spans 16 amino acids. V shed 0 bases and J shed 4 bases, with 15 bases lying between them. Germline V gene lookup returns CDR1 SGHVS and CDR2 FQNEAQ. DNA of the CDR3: TGTGCCAGCAGCTTAGCTCCGGGGGCGGGCCGAGAGACCCAGTACTTC. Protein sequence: CASSLAPGAGRETQYF.

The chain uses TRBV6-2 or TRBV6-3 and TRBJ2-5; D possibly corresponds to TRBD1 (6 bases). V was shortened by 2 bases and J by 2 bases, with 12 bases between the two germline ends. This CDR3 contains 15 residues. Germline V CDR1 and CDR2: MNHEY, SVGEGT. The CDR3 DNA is TGTGCCAGCAGTTACCAGGGGACACCTCAAGAGACCCAGTACTTC. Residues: CASSYQGTPQETQYF.

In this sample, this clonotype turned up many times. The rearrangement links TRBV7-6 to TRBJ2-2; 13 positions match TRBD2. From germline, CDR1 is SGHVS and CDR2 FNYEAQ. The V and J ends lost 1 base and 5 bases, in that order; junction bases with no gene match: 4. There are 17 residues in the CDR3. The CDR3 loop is CASSLGLAGGATGELFF. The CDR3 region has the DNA TGTGCCAGCAGCTTAGGACTAGCGGGGGGAGCAACCGGGGAGCTGTTTTTT.

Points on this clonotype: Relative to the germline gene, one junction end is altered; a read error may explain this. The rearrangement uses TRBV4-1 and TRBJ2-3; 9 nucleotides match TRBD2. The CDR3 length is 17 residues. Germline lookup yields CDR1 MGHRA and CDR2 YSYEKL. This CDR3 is CASSQPDERGATDTQYF. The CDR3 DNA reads TGTGCCAGCAGCCAACCAGACGAGCGGGGGGCCACAGATACGCAGTATTTT.

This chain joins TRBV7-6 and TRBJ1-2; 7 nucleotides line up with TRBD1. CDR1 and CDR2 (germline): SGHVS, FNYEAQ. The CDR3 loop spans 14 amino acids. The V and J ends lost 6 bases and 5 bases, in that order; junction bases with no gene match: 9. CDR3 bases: TGTGCCAGCAGTCGACTACAGGGACAGTATGGCTACACCTTC. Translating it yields CASSRLQGQYGYTF.